Sequencing of this T cell receptor beta chain was carried out in a study of response to subunit inactivated influenza vaccine. Study outcomes and limitations: Few additional T cells are recruited per seasonal influenza vaccination, authors suggested.

The CDR3 spans 16 residues. Trimming took 4 bases from V and 1 from J, leaving 16 bases between them. Germline CDR1 DFQATT, CDR2 SNEGSKA (reference sequence). TCRdb reprocessed the RT-PCR reads with MiXCR, giving one entry per CDR3 protein. In the table there are approximately 700,000 distinct CDR3 sequences, 15% to 18% of which are singletons. On this clonotype itself: What it binds is not known.

Sequences were derived from PBMCs from blood, sampled roughly 12 days after vaccination. This TCR came from a man aged 45-65 years who received an inactivated influenza vaccine. The chain recombines TRBV20-1 with TRBJ2-2; D could derive from TRBD1 or TRBD2 (5 bases each). CDR3 sequence reads: CSATNLATGNTGELFF. The CDR3 nucleotides are TGCAGTGCTACGAATCTAGCCACAGGGAACACCGGGGAGCTGTTTTTT.